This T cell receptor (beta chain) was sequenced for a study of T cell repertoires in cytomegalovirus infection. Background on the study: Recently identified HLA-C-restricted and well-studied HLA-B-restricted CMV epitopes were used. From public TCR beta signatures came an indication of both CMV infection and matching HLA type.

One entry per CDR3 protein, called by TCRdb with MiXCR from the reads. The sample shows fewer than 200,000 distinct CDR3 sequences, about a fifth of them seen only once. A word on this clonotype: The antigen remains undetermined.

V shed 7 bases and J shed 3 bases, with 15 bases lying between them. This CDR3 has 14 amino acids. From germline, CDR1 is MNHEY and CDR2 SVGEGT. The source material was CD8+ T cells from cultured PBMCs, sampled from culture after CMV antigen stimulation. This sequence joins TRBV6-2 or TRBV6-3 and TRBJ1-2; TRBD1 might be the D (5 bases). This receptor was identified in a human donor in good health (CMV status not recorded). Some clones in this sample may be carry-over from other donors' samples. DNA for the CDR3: TGTGCCAGCACCTCGGGGCCTGGGGACTATGGCTACACCTTC. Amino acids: CASTSGPGDYGYTF.